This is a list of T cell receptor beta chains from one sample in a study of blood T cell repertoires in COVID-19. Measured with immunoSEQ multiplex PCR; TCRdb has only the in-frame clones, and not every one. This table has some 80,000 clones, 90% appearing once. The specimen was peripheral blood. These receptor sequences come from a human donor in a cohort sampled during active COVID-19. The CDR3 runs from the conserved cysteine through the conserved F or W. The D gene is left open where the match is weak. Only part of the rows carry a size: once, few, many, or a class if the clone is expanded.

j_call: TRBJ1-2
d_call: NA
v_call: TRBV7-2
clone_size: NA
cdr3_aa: CASSLAGYRDNYGYTF
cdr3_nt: TGTGCCAGCAGCTTAGCGGGTTACAGGGATAACTATGGCTACACCTTC

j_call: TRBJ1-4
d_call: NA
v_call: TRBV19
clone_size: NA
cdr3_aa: CASNMGGEKLFF
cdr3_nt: TGTGCCAGTAACATGGGAGGAGAAAAACTGTTTTTT

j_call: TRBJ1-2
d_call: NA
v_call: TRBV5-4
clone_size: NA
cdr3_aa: CASSLAVSGYGYTF
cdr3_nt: TGTGCCAGCAGCTTGGCCGTTTCGGGCTATGGCTACACCTTC

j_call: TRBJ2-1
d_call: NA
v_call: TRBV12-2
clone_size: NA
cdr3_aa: CASRSDPGNTAYNEQFF
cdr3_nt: TGTGCAAGTCGCTCAGATCCAGGGAACACGGCCTACAATGAGCAGTTCTTC

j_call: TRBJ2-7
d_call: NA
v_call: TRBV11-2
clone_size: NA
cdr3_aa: CASSLVVSRSYEQYF
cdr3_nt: TGTGCCAGCAGCTTAGTAGTTAGTCGGTCCTACGAGCAGTACTTC

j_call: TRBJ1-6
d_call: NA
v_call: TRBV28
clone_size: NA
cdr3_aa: CASSLSGYSPLHF
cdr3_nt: TGTGCCAGCAGTTTATCCGGGTACTCACCCCTCCACTTT

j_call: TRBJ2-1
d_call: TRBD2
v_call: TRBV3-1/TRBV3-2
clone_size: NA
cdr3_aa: CASSQGLAGANEQFF
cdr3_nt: TGTGCCAGCAGCCAAGGACTAGCGGGGGCCAATGAGCAGTTCTTC

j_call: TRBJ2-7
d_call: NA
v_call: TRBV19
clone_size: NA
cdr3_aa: CASSIMGGYEQYF
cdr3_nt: TGTGCCAGTAGTATAATGGGGGGCTACGAGCAGTACTTC

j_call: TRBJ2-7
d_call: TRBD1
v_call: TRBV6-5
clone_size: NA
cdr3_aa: CASSRQGSYEQYF
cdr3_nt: TGTGCCAGCAGTAGACAGGGCTCCTACGAGCAGTACTTC

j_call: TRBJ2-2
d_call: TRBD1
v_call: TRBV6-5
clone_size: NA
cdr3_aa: CASSYGTAAGELFF
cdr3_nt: TGTGCCAGCAGTTACGGGACAGCGGCCGGGGAGCTGTTTTTT

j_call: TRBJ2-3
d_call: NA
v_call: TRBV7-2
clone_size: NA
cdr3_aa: CASSPWGSGYPGDTQYF
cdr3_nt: TGTGCCAGCAGTCCCTGGGGTAGCGGATACCCAGGAGATACGCAGTATTTT

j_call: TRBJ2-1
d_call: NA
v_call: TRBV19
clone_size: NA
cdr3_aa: CASSIGGWNEQFF
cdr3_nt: TGTGCCAGTAGTATCGGGGGTTGGAATGAGCAGTTCTTC

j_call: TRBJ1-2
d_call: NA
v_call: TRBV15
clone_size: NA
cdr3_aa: CATSRDSQTLDTF
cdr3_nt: TGTGCCACCAGCAGAGATAGTCAGACATTAGACACCTTC

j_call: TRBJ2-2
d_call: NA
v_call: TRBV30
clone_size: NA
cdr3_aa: CAWSRWAVGGELFF
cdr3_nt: TGTGCCTGGAGTAGGTGGGCCGTCGGCGGGGAGCTGTTTTTT

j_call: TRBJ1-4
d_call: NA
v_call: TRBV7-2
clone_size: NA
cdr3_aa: CASSLRNEKLFF
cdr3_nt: TGTGCCAGCAGCTTACGGAATGAAAAACTGTTTTTT

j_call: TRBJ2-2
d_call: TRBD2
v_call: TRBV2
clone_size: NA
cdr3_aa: CASSETLAGERDTGELFF
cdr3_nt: TGTGCCAGCAGTGAAACACTAGCGGGAGAAAGGGACACCGGGGAGCTGTTTTTT

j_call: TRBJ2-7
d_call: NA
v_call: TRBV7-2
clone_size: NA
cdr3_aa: CASSFRHLSGGSQYF
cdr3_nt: TGTGCCAGCAGCTTTCGACACCTTTCCGGAGGATCGCAGTACTTC

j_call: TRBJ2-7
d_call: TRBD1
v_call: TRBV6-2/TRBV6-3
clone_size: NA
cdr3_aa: CASRPRRTSGGEQYF
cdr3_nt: TGTGCCAGCCGCCCCCGGCGGACCTCAGGGGGCGAGCAGTACTTC

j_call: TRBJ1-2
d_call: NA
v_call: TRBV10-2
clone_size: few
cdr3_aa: CASSQAATANYGYTF
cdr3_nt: TGCGCCAGCAGTCAGGCCGCAACAGCTAACTATGGCTACACCTTC

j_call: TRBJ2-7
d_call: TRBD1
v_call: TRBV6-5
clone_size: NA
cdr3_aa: CASSDRDRLYEQYF
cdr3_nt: TGTGCCAGCAGCGACCGGGACAGGCTTTACGAGCAGTACTTC

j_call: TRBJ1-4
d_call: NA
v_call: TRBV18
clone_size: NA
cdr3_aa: CASAGDVEKLFF
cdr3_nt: TGTGCCAGCGCAGGGGATGTTGAAAAACTGTTTTTT

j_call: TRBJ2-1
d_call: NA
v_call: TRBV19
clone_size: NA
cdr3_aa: CASRPAGHSFYNEQFF
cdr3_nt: TGTGCCAGTAGGCCGGCGGGGCATAGCTTCTACAATGAGCAGTTCTTC

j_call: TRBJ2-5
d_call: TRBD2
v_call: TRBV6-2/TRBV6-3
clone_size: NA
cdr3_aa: CASSFLGTIQETQYF
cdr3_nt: TGTGCCAGCAGTTTCCTCGGGACTATCCAAGAGACCCAGTACTTC

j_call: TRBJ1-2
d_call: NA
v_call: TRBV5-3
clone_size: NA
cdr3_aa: CARSFEAPGDNGYTF
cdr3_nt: TGTGCCAGAAGCTTTGAGGCGCCGGGGGATAATGGCTACACCTTC

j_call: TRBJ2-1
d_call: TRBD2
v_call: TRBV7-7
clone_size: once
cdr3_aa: CASSLLAGFSYNEQFF
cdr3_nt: TGTGCCAGCAGCTTACTAGCGGGTTTCTCATACAATGAGCAGTTCTTC

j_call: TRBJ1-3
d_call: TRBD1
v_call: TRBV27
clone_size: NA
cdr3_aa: CASSPTGQGYRSGNTIYF
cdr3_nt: TGTGCCAGCAGTCCGACGGGACAGGGTTACCGCTCTGGAAACACCATATATTTT

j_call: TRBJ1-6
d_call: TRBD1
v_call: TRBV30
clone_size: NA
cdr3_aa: CAWGGTGTSPLHF
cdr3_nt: TGTGCCTGGGGCGGGACAGGCACCTCACCCCTCCACTTT

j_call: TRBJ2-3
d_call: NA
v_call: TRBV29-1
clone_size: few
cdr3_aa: CSVGGLMRTDTQYF
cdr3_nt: TGCAGCGTCGGGGGTCTAATGCGCACAGATACGCAGTATTTT

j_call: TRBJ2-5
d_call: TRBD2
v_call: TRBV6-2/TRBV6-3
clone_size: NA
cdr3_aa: CASSYVAGETQETQYF
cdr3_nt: TGTGCCAGCAGTTACGTAGCGGGGGAGACACAAGAGACCCAGTACTTC

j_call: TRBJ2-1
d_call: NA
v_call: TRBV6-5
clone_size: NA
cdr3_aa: CASSKFNGDNEQFF
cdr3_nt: TGTGCCAGCAGCAAGTTTAACGGGGACAATGAGCAGTTCTTC

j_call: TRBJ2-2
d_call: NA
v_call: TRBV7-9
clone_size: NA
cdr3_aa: CASSLSVWELFF
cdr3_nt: TGTGCCAGCAGCTTAAGCGTGTGGGAGCTGTTTTTT

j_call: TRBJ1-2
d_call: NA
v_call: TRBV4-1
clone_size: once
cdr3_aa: CASSQDTASGAYGYTF
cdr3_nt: TGCGCCAGCAGCCAAGATACTGCCAGCGGGGCCTATGGCTACACCTTC

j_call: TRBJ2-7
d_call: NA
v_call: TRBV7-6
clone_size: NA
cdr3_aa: CASSLRDPPYEQYF
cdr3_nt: TGTGCCAGCAGCTTACGAGATCCACCCTACGAGCAGTACTTC

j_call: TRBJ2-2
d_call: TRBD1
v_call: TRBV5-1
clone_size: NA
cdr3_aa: CATSGQDANTGELFF
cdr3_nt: TGCGCCACCTCTGGACAGGACGCGAACACCGGGGAGCTGTTTTTT

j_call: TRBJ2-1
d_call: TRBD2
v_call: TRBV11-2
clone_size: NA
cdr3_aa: CASSLDALAGGPSYNEQFF
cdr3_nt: TGTGCCAGCAGCTTAGATGCACTAGCGGGAGGGCCCTCCTACAATGAGCAGTTCTTC

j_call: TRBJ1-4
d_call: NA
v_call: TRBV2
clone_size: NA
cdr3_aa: CASRTATNEKLFF
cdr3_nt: TGTGCCAGCCGGACAGCAACTAATGAAAAACTGTTTTTT

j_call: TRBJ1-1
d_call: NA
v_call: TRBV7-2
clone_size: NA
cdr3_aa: CASSLSGSWTEAFF
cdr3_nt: TGTGCCAGCAGCTTATCGGGGAGTTGGACTGAAGCTTTCTTT

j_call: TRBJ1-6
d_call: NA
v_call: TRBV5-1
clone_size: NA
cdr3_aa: CASSAQGPVGNSPLHF
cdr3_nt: TGCGCCAGCAGCGCACAGGGTCCCGTAGGTAATTCACCCCTCCACTTT

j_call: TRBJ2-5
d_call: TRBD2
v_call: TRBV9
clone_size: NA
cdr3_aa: CASSVGLAGGIQETQYF
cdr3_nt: TGTGCCAGCAGCGTGGGACTAGCGGGAGGCATACAAGAGACCCAGTACTTC

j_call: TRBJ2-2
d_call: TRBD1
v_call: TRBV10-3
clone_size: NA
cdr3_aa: CAISTGGATRELFF
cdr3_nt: TGTGCCATCAGCACAGGGGGAGCTACCCGGGAGCTGTTTTTT

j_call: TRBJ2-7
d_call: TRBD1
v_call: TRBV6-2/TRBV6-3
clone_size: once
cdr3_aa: CASSFRGSLSYEQYF
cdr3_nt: TGTGCCAGCAGCTTCAGGGGGTCACTTTCCTACGAGCAGTACTTC

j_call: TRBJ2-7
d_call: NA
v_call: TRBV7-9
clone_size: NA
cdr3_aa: CASSLGGPSIIEQYF
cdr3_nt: TGTGCCAGCAGCTTAGGGGGGCCTAGCATTATCGAGCAGTACTTC

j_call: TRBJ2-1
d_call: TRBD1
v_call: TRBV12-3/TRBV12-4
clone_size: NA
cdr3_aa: CASSLGTGSEQFF
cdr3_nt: TGTGCCAGCAGTTTAGGGACAGGGAGTGAGCAGTTCTTC

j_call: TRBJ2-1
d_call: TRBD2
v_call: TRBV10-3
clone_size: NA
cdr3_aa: CAISGLAGANNEQFF
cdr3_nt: TGTGCCATTTCAGGACTAGCGGGGGCGAACAATGAGCAGTTCTTC

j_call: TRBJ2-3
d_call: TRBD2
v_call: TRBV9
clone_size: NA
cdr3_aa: CASSPSGGGTDTQYF
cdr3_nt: TGTGCCAGCAGCCCTAGCGGGGGAGGCACAGATACGCAGTATTTT

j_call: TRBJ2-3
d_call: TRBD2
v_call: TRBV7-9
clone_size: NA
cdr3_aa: CASSLGEGLLSTDTQYF
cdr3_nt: TGTGCCAGCAGCTTAGGGGAGGGTCTCCTTAGCACAGATACGCAGTATTTT

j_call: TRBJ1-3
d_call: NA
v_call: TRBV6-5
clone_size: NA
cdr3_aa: CASSRGFSSGNTIYF
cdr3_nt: TGTGCCAGCAGTCGGGGGTTCTCCTCTGGAAACACCATATATTTT

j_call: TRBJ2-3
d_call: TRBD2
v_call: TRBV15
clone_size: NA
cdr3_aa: CATSRDRTGGLVTNTQYF
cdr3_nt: TGTGCCACCAGCAGAGATAGGACGGGAGGGCTTGTGACAAATACGCAGTATTTT

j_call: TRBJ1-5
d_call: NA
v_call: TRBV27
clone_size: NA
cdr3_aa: CASSLSVGFNQPQHF
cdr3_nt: TGTGCCAGCAGTTTATCCGTCGGTTTCAATCAGCCCCAGCATTTT

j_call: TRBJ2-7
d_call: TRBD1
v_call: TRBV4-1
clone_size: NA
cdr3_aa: CASSPGQGAPEQYF
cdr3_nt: TGCGCCAGCAGCCCGGGACAGGGGGCCCCCGAGCAGTACTTC